The TCR beta chain described here comes from a study of T cells after yellow fever vaccination. This clonotype appeared a few times. Antigen: not known. TCR cDNA was made by 5'RACE template switching, adding a universal primer site and UMIs. MiXCR, run by TCRdb on the 5' RACE reads, gives a single entry per CDR3 protein. Among approximately 260,000 distinct CDR3 sequences listed, 10% to 15% were seen once. Regarding the study as a whole: Abundant bulk-derived clonotypes could contaminate FACS-sorted repertoires. Researchers report a weaker secondary response that nonetheless peaked faster, day 5 versus 15. Post-booster repertoires again held most primary-vaccination clones (just under 97% CD4, roughly 90% CD8).

Trimming removed 2 bases from V and 6 bases from J; junction bases left unmatched: 9. In germline, CDR1 is DFQATT, CDR2 SNEGSKA (reference sequence). CDR3 length equals 15 residues. The TCR originated in a man aged 25 to 40 who received the YFV17D yellow fever vaccine. The sample in question was CD4+ T cells sorted from PBMCs, obtained 45 days after the yellow fever booster vaccination. The chain recombines TRBV20-1 with TRBJ1-1; 10 nucleotides align to TRBD1. CDR3 protein: CSARRQGARGAEAFF. CDR3 sequence (DNA): TGCAGTGCTAGAAGACAGGGGGCAAGGGGTGCTGAAGCTTTCTTT.